This T cell receptor beta chain was documented in a study of T cells in Graves' hyperthyroidism and ophthalmopathy. The trim removed 1 base at V and 7 bases at J, leaving 8 bases unmatched. Germline values: CDR1 SGHVS, CDR2 FQNEAQ. The CDR3 runs 15 residues. Amplification targeted TCR beta CDR3 regions from RNA transcripts. HTBI primers were used for first-round RT-PCR of the TCR CDR3. TCRdb analysed the multiplex PCR reads with MiXCR anew, one entry per CDR3 protein. This table holds 730,000 or so distinct CDR3 sequences, roughly a sixth found once. It was approximately 9.4 ml of fresh peripheral blood that supplied the PBMCs.

The specimen was blood. The chain joins TRBV7-8 to TRBJ1-2; 8 nucleotides line up with TRBD1. The TCR sequence derives from a woman aged 45 to 65 with Graves' hyperthyroidism that later progressed to Graves' ophthalmopathy. In DNA, the CDR3 is TGTGCCAGCAGCTTAGAAAAGGGGACAGGTTCTGGCTACACCTTC. Translating it yields CASSLEKGTGSGYTF.